A single sample is the source of the 5 T cell receptor beta chains below, sequenced in a study of cytomegalovirus exposure and HLA in healthy donors. Clones were sequenced by immunoSEQ multiplex PCR, and TCRdb holds only the in-frame ones, with some missing. The sample lists about 280,000 clones, 80% to 90% occurring once. The sequenced material came from PBMCs. The receptors were gathered from a woman between 18 and 29 years old in good health and CMV-seronegative.

The chain is built from TRBV5-6 and TRBJ1-2; TRBD1 matches at 9 bases. The length of the CDR3 is 14 residues. V lost 2 bases to trimming and J lost 7 bases; unmatched junction nucleotides: 6. Per the germline V gene, CDR1 is SGHDT and CDR2 is YYEEEE. The CDR3 sequence: CASSLDGTGFGYTF. The DNA for the CDR3 is TGTGCCAGCAGCTTAGACGGGACAGGGTTTGGCTACACCTTC.

V usage is TRBV30 and J usage is TRBJ1-5; D uncertain. The CDR3 runs to 15 residues. Germline loops: CDR1 GTSNPN, CDR2 SVGIG (reference sequence). V gave up 0 bases and J gave up 3 bases, with 12 bases separating them. CDR3 nucleotide sequence: TGTGCCTGGAGTGTAGATCCTGAGGCCAATCAGCCCCAGCATTTT. It specifies CAWSVDPEANQPQHF. The entire variable domain, with the rest obtained from reference TRBV30 and TRBJ1-5, is as follows: SQTIHQWPATLVQPVGSPLSLECTVEGTSNPNLYWYRQAAGRGLQLLFYSVGIGQISSEVPQNLSASRPQDRQFILSSKKLLLSDSGFYLCAWSVDPEANQPQHFGDGTRLSIL.

V usage is TRBV4-1 and J usage is TRBJ2-7, with a weak D call TRBD2 (5 bases). Trimming removed 3 bases at V and 0 bases at J, with 15 bases between. Germline CDR1 is MGHRA and CDR2 is YSYEKL. The CDR3 totals 16 residues. In DNA form, the CDR3 reads TGCGCCAGCAGCCAGGTGAGCGGAGGCAACTCCTACGAGCAGTACTTC. Encoded protein: CASSQVSGGNSYEQYF.

This rearrangement joins TRBV6-1 to TRBJ1-1; D not resolved. The CDR3 loop spans 14 amino acids. Germline CDR1 is MNHNS and CDR2 is SASEGT. Between the trimmed V and J ends, which lost 2 bases and 8 bases, there was a span of 15 bases. CDR3 sequence reads: CASSERRIASEAFF. The CDR3 bases are TGTGCCAGCAGTGAAAGGCGGATAGCTTCCGAAGCTTTCTTT.

CDR3 amino acids: CASSPGQGNQPQHF. The CDR3 DNA reads TGTGCCAGCAGCCCTGGACAGGGCAATCAGCCCCAGCATTTT. The rearrangement links TRBV7-6 to TRBJ1-5, with 7 bases matching TRBD1. The CDR3 totals 14 residues. Germline V gene data show CDR1 as SGHVS and CDR2 as FNYEAQ. V lost 5 bases and J lost 2; bases outside the gene matches: 3.